The table lists the clone carrying this TCR beta chain with a few counts. Its cognate antigen is unknown. The data were obtained in a study of T-cell reconstitution after alpha-beta-depleted transplantation in children. General observations from the study: As was reported, about two months after transplant, alpha-beta T cells came from several hundred expanded graft clones. The high TCRbeta diversity at day 60 in some patients came from surviving recipient T cells and thymic progenitors. The main origin of T-cell counts and diversity one year after transplant was newly produced T cells.

The TCRbeta library was prepared with unique molecular identifiers. TCRdb fed the PCR reads into MiXCR, producing one record per CDR3 protein. The data hold hundreds of thousands of distinct CDR3 sequences, with 20% to 30% observed a single time. This TCR was recovered from a female patient aged 2-9 years who had a stem cell transplant for congenital amegakaryocytic thrombocytopenia, so the T cells may come from the graft donor. The source material was PBMCs, mostly from graft donor cells, sampled 360 days after TCRalphabeta/CD19-depleted stem cell transplant.

The CDR3 nucleotides are TGTGCCAGCAGTCTTGACTATCTTTACAATGAGCAGTTCTTC. Protein product: CASSLDYLYNEQFF. V is TRBV6-2 or TRBV6-3 and J is TRBJ2-1; a possible D gene is TRBD2 (5 bases). Germline V gene data show CDR1 as MNHEY and CDR2 as SVGEGT. This CDR3 has 14 residues. The V end was cut by 5 bases, the J end by 4 bases, with 12 bases between.